A single sample is the source of the 6 T cell receptor beta chains below, sequenced in a study of T cells expressing NK-cell markers. TCRdb reanalyzed the 5' RACE reads, giving one entry per CDR3 protein sequence and no DNA. Its table records about 380,000 distinct CDR3 sequences. The sample consisted of blood T cells: a sorted CD56 or NKG2C T cell subset, CD4+ or CD8+ T cells, or bulk PBMC T cells (not recorded which). Receptors originate from a man aged 18 to 69 in good health.

The V and J genes are TRBV5-1 and TRBJ2-7; absent DNA, TCRdb's TRBD2 call cannot be checked. The CDR3 consists of 16 residues. Per germline, CDR1 SGHRS and CDR2 YFSETQ. This CDR3 is CASSLAASLPSYEQYF.

This sequence joins TRBV6-5 and TRBJ1-2; absent DNA, TCRdb's TRBD1 call cannot be checked. Germline CDR1 reads MNHEY; CDR2 reads SVGAGI. The CDR3 loop spans 12 amino acids. CDR3 region: CASRKGAGGYTF.

This rearrangement joins TRBV7-6 to TRBJ2-7; the TCRdb call, TRBD1, lacks DNA for checking. The CDR3 runs to 15 residues. Germline lookup yields CDR1 SGHVS and CDR2 FNYEAQ. CDR3 loop: CASSSRDGLTYEQYF. The full variable domain, in which reference TRBV7-6 and TRBJ2-7 provide the parts outside the CDR3, is GAGVSQSPRYKVTKRGQDVALRCDPISGHVSLYWYRQALGQGPEFLTYFNYEAQQDKSGLPNDRFSAERPEGSISTLTIQRTEQRDSAMYRCASSSRDGLTYEQYFGPGTRLTVT.

The chain uses TRBV5-1 and TRBJ1-2. CDR1 is SGHRS and CDR2 is YFSETQ in the germline V gene. The CDR3 consists of 15 residues. The CDR3 loop is CASSLEGSSNYGYTF.

This chain links TRBV6-1 with TRBJ1-5. CDR1 and CDR2 from the germline V gene are MNHNS and SASEGT. The CDR3 has 15 residues. The CDR3 loop reads CASRKGVYSNQPQHF.

This chain links TRBV12-5 with TRBJ2-5; the TCRdb call, TRBD1, lacks DNA for checking. The CDR3 spans 13 residues. Per germline, CDR1 LGHNT and CDR2 FRNRAP. The CDR3 sequence is CASGSQGEETQYF.